This record covers a single T cell receptor (beta chain). Its recognized antigen is unknown. Per-nucleotide qualities are absent, and no much larger clonotype sits a single base away. This sample's treatment or condition label indicates: live attenuated yellow fever vaccine strain. A standard Ficoll-Paque protocol was used to isolate PBMCs from peripheral blood. CD4 and CD8 T-cell fractions were isolated with Dynabeads CD4 and CD8 positive selection kits. RNA was extracted with TriZol from bulk PBMCs, CD4 and CD8 fractions, and dextramer-positive and dextramer-negative fractions. TCR cDNA was synthesized by 5'RACE template switching, through which a universal primer site and unique molecular identifiers were introduced. Priming of cDNA synthesis was performed from both the TCR alpha and TCR beta constant segments. Libraries were amplified in two PCR steps, with sample barcodes and sequencing adapters added in the second step. Sequencing of libraries was performed on Illumina HiSeq 2500 (2x100 bp) or NovaSeq (2x150 bp). Per the original workflow: MIGEC handled demultiplexing of reads and collapsing into UMI consensus sequences, while MiXCR performed V(D)J alignment. Using edgeR on replicate PBMC samples, clonotypes were called vaccine-responding if FDR was below 0.01 and the log2 fold change was above 5 up to day 15. Each bulk clonotype was labeled CD4 or CD8 based on which sequenced repertoire, CD4 or CD8, contained the clonotype at higher abundance. Using fastp trimming at Q25 and MiXCR clonotype assembly, TCRdb reanalyzed the public sequencing data and kept in-frame beta chains. Duplicate CDR3 protein sequences are folded into a single record with the most common DNA and genes. Clone size and V and J calls follow TCRdb, not the original study. The sample yields about 130,000 distinct CDR3 sequences; about 7% were counted once. Under 0.7% of the sample is taken by the ten largest.

V and J are trimmed by 7 bases and 5 bases, and the gene matches miss 24 bases of the junction. Inclusive of the bounding cysteine and phenylalanine, the CDR3 is 19 residues long. Here the CDR3 DNA is all that survives: 57 bases in frame from base 1. From a lookup of the germline V gene, CDR1 and CDR2 are MNHNS and SASEGT. The source of the sample is a study of T cells after yellow fever vaccination (dated by TCRdb to the late 2010s). Background on the whole study: The SMART-Seq v4 Ultra Low Input RNA kit was used to prepare libraries from fractions with low cell numbers. To follow T-cell clones before and after primary and booster YFV17D yellow fever vaccination, bulk TCR alpha and beta repertoires were sequenced over time. Two healthy male donors made up the cohort, one aged 18 to 29 years and the other aged 30 to 40 years. Bulk PBMC replicates and cell subsets were isolated from blood drawn at multiple timepoints before and after both primary and secondary immunization.

Summary of the overall study and its limitations: A small share of clonotypes was detected in both CD4 and CD8 compartments, with the overlap likely arising from convergent recombination. Only two donors were included in the study, so the extent to which the findings can be generalized is limited. Most clones expanded after primary vaccination were re-detected after the booster (approximately 95% of CD4 and 80% to 90% of CD8), suggesting broad memory maintenance. Compared with the primary T-cell response, the secondary T-cell response was faster but weaker, reaching its peak on day 5 rather than on day 15. Computational filtering was needed because FACS-sorted repertoires could contain abundant contaminating clonotypes from the bulk population.

Specimen: CD4+ T cells sorted from PBMCs, collected 10 days after the yellow fever booster vaccination. The rearranged segments are TRBV6-1 and TRBJ2-5; 8 central nucleotides agree with TRBD2. The source is a young man who received the YFV17D yellow fever vaccine. The DNA is as follows: TGTGCCAGCACGCATTCGGGGCGACGTCTAGCGGGTATCCACGAGACCCAGTACTTC. Translated, it gives CASTHSGRRLAGIHETQYF.